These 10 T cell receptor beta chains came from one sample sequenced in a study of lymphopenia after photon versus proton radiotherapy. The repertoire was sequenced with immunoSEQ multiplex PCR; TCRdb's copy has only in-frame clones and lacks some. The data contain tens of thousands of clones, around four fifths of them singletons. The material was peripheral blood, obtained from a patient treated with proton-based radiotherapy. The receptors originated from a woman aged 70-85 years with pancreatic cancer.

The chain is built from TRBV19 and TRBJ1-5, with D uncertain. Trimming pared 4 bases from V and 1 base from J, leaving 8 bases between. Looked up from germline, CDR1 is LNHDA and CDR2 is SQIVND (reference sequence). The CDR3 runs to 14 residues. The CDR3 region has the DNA TGTGCCAGTAGTAATTCGGGGAGCAATCAGCCCCAGCATTTT. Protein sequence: CASSNSGSNQPQHF.

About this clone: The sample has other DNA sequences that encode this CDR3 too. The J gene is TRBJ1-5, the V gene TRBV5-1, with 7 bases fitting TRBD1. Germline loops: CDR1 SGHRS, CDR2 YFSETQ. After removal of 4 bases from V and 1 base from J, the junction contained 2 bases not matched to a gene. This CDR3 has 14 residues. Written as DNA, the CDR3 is TGCGCCAGCAGCCCACAGGGGAGCAATCAGCCCCAGCATTTT. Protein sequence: CASSPQGSNQPQHF.

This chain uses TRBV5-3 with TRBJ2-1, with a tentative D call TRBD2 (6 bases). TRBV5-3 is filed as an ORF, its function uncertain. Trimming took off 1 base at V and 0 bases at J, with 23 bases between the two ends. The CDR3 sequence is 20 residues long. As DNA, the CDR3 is TGTGCCAGAAGCTTGACTCGGGACTCGAATCTCAACGCCTCCTACAATGAGCAGTTCTTC. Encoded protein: CARSLTRDSNLNASYNEQFF.

CDR3 residues: CASSLGAGGNEKLFF. The CDR3, as DNA: TGCGCCAGCAGCTTGGGGGCAGGTGGGAATGAAAAACTGTTTTTT. The rearrangement uses TRBV5-1 and TRBJ1-4; D gene ambiguous. Per the germline V gene, CDR1 is SGHRS and CDR2 is YFSETQ. Between the trimmed V and J ends, which lost 0 bases and 5 bases, there was a span of 11 bases. The CDR3 loop spans 15 amino acids.

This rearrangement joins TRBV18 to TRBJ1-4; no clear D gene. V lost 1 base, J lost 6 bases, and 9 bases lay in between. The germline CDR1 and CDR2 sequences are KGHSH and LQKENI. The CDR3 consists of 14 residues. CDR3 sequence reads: CASSPRAGDEKLFF. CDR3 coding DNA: TGTGCCAGCTCACCACGGGCAGGCGATGAAAAACTGTTTTTT.

CDR3 bases: TGTGCCAGCTCACTCGGAGGGGGTTTGACTGAAGCTTTCTTT. Protein product: CASSLGGGLTEAFF. The J gene is TRBJ1-1, the V gene TRBV18; D may be TRBD1 (6 bases). The CDR3 is 14 residues long. Trimming stripped 4 bases from V and 5 bases from J, with 14 bases between. Per the germline V gene, CDR1 is KGHSH and CDR2 is LQKENI.

The CDR3 loop is CASSFVMNTEAFF. The CDR3, as DNA: TGCGCCAGCAGCTTCGTAATGAACACTGAAGCTTTCTTT. The chain combines TRBV5-1 with TRBJ1-1; D is undetermined. Germline V gene data show CDR1 as SGHRS and CDR2 as YFSETQ. The CDR3 is 13 amino acids. Trimming left V 2 bases short and J 0 bases short, with 5 bases between.

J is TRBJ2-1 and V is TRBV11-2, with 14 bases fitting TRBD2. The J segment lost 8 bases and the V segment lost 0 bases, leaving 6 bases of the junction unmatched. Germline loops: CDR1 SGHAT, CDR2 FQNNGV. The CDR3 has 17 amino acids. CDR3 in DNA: TGTGCCAGCAGCTTAGATAGGGGACTAGCGGGAGTAGATGAGCAGTTCTTC. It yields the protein CASSLDRGLAGVDEQFF.

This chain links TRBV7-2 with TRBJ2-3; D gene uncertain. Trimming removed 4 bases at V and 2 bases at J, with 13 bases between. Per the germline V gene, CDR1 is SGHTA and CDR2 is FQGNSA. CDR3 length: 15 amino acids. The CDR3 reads CASSSPLSFTDTQYF. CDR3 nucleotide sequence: TGTGCCAGCAGCTCCCCCTTGAGCTTCACAGATACGCAGTATTTT.

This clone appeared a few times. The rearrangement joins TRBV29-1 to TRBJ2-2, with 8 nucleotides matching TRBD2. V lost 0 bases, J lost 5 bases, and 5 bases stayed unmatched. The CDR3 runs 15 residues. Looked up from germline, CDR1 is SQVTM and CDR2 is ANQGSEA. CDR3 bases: TGCAGCGTTGAAGATCCTACGGGAGGGACCGGGGAGCTGTTTTTT. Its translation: CSVEDPTGGTGELFF.